The 3 T cell receptor beta chains in this list originate from one sample, sequenced in a study of blood T cell repertoires in COVID-19. TCRdb's table, derived via immunoSEQ multiplex PCR, lists solely in-frame clones and lacks some. The sample includes hundreds of thousands of clones, around nine tenths of them seen just once. Sequenced: PBMCs or T cells enriched from blood (not recorded which). The receptor set was obtained from a middle-aged woman who had recovered from COVID-19.

The V and J genes are TRBV28 and TRBJ2-5; 7 bases line up with TRBD2. The CDR3 has 15 amino acids. The V gene end was trimmed by 2 bases and the J gene end by 0 bases; junction bases not matched to a gene: 3. CDR1 and CDR2 from the germline V gene are MDHEN and SYDVKM. In DNA, the CDR3 is TGTGCCAGCAGTTTAACCGGGAGGAACCAAGAGACCCAGTACTTC. This gives the protein CASSLTGRNQETQYF. The complete variable domain, with remaining parts taken from reference TRBV28 and TRBJ2-5, reads DVKVTQSSRYLVKRTGEKVFLECVQDMDHENMFWYRQDPGLGLRLIYFSYDVKMKEKGDIPEGYSVSREKKERFSLILESASTNQTSMYLCASSLTGRNQETQYFGPGTRLLVL.

This chain links TRBV6-5 with TRBJ1-5; maybe TRBD1 (6 bases). The CDR3 runs to 15 residues. Trimming left V 0 bases short and J 4 bases short, with 10 bases between. In germline, CDR1 is MNHEY, CDR2 SVGAGI. In DNA, the CDR3 is TGTGCCAGCAGTTACTCCCGGGACACTAATCAGCCCCAGCATTTT. Its protein product is CASSYSRDTNQPQHF.

This clone was picked up a small number of times. The chain joins TRBV7-3 to TRBJ2-3; 10 nucleotides align to TRBD2. The CDR3 has 15 amino acids. V dropped 5 bases and J dropped 5; count of bases not matched to a gene: 7. Germline V gene lookup returns CDR1 SGHTA and CDR2 FQGTGA. The CDR3 DNA sequence: TGTGCCAGCAGCCCCGGGGTAGCGGGAGGAGATACGCAGTATTTT. Its protein is CASSPGVAGGDTQYF.